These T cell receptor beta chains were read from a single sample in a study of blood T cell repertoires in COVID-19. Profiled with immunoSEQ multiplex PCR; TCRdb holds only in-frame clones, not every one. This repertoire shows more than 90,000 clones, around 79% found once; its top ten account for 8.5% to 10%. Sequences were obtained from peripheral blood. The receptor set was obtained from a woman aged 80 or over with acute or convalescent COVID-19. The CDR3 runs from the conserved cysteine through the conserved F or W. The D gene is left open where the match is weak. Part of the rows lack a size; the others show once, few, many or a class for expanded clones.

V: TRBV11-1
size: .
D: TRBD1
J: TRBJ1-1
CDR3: CASSVDRGWTEAFF
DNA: TGTGCCAGCAGCGTAGACAGGGGGTGGACTGAAGCTTTCTTT

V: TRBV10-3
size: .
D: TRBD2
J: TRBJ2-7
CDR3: CAIRGGEGKGSYEQYF
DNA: TGTGCCATCCGCGGGGGGGAGGGAAAGGGGTCCTACGAGCAGTACTTC

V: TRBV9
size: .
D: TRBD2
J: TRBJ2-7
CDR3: CASSVGTSFAYEQYF
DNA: TGTGCCAGCAGCGTGGGGACTAGCTTTGCGTACGAGCAGTACTTC

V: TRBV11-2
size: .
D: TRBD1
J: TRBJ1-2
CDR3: CASSSNFGTGGGYTF
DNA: TGTGCCAGCAGCTCAAACTTCGGGACAGGGGGTGGCTACACCTTC

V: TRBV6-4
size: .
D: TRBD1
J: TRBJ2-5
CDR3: CASSRDRGETQYF
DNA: TGTGCCAGCAGTAGAGACAGGGGAGAGACCCAGTACTTC

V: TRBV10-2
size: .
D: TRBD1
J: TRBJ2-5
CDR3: CASSAGGRPETQYF
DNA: TGCGCCAGCAGTGCAGGGGGCCGGCCAGAGACCCAGTACTTC

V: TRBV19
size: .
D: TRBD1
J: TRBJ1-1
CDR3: CASSIDHQGANTEAFF
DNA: TGTGCCAGTAGTATAGATCACCAGGGGGCGAACACTGAAGCTTTCTTT

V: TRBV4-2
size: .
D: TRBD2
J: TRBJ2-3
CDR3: CASSQWEGDTQYF
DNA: TGTGCCAGCAGCCAGTGGGAGGGAGATACGCAGTATTTT

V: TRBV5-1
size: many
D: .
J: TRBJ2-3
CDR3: CASSLESRADTQYF
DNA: TGCGCCAGCAGCTTGGAATCCCGCGCAGATACGCAGTATTTT

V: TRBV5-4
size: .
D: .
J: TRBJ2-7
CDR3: CASSFGLQGYEQYF
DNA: TGTGCCAGCAGCTTTGGATTGCAGGGCTACGAGCAGTACTTC

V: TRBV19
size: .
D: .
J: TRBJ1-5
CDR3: CASSIDRDGSQPQHF
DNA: TGTGCCAGTAGTATAGACAGGGACGGGAGTCAGCCCCAGCATTTT

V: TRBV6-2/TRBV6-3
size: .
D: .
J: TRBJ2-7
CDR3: CASSLLATYEQYF
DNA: TGTGCCAGCAGTTTACTCGCGACCTACGAGCAGTACTTC

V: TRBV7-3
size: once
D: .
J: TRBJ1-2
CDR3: CASSATGYGYTF
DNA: TGTGCCAGCAGCGCGACAGGCTATGGCTACACCTTC

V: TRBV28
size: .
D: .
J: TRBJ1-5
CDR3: CASNSGGSLNQPQHF
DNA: TGTGCCAGCAACAGCGGGGGGAGCCTCAATCAGCCCCAGCATTTT

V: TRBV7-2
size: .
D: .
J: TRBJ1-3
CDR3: CASSLRQGRVNTIYF
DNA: TGTGCCAGCAGCCTAAGACAAGGGAGGGTAAACACCATATATTTT

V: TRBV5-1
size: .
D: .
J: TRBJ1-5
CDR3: CASSLEQGGQPQHF
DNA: TGCGCCAGCAGCTTGGAACAGGGTGGTCAGCCCCAGCATTTT

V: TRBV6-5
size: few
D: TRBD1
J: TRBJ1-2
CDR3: CASRLRDRGYYGYTF
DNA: TGTGCCAGCAGGTTACGGGACAGGGGATACTATGGCTACACCTTC

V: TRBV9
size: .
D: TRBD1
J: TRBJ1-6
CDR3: CASSETGGSPLHF
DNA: TGTGCCAGCAGCGAGACAGGGGGTTCACCCCTCCACTTT

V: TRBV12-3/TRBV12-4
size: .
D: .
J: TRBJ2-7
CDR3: CASSFPHSYEQYF
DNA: TGTGCCAGCAGTTTCCCCCACAGTTACGAGCAGTACTTC

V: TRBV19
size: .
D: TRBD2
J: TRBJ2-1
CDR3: CASSIWASGLSSYNEQFF
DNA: TGTGCCAGTAGTATCTGGGCTAGCGGGCTTAGCTCCTACAATGAGCAGTTCTTC

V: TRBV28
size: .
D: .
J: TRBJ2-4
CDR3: CASSSPAVGGNIQYF
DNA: TGTGCCAGCAGTTCTCCCGCGGTGGGGGGAAACATTCAGTACTTC

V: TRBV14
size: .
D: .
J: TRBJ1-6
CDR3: CASSQDFRSPLHF
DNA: TGTGCCAGCAGCCAAGATTTCCGTTCACCCCTCCACTTT

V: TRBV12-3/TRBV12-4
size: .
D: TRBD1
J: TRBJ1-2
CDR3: CASRRQGRYGYTF
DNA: TGTGCCAGCAGACGACAGGGGCGGTATGGCTACACCTTC

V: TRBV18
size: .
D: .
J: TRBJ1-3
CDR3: CASSDSAGNTIYF
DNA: TGTGCCAGCTCAGACAGCGCTGGAAACACCATATATTTT

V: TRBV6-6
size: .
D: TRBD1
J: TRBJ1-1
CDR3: CASNPGQLNTEAFF
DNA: TGTGCCAGCAACCCGGGACAGTTGAACACTGAAGCTTTCTTT

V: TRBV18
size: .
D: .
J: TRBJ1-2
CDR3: CASSPLQGADGYTF
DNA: TGTGCCAGCTCACCACTACAGGGAGCTGATGGCTACACCTTC

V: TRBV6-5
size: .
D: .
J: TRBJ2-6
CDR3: CASRHSPGANVLTF
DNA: TGTGCCAGCAGGCACTCCCCTGGGGCCAACGTCCTGACTTTC

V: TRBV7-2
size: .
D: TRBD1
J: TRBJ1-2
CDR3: CASSLVGWGQGNYGYTF
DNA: TGTGCCAGCAGCTTAGTAGGATGGGGACAGGGGAACTATGGCTACACCTTC

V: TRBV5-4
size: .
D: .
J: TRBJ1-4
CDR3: CASSPGQRGDEKLFF
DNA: TGTGCCAGCAGCCCTGGACAGCGCGGAGATGAAAAACTGTTTTTT

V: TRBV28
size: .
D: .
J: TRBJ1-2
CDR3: CASSLYQGSHGYTF
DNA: TGTGCCAGCAGTTTATATCAGGGATCCCATGGCTACACCTTC

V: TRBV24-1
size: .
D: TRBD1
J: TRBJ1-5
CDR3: CATSDGTGLGNQPQHF
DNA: TGTGCCACCAGTGACGGGACAGGGTTAGGCAATCAGCCCCAGCATTTT

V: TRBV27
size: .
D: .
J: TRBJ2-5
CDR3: CASSVIGETQYF
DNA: TGTGCCAGCAGTGTGATCGGGGAGACCCAGTACTTC